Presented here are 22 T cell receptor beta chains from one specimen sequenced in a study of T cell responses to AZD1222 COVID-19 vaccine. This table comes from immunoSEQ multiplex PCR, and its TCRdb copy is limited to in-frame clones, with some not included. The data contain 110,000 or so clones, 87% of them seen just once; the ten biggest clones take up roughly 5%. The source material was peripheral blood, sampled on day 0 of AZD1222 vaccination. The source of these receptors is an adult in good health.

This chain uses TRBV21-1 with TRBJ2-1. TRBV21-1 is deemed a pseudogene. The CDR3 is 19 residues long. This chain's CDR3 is CASTTKDRARVPSGCEQFF. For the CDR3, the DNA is TGTGCCAGCACCACCAAAGATAGGGCTAGAGTCCCTAGTGGTTGTGAGCAGTTCTTC.

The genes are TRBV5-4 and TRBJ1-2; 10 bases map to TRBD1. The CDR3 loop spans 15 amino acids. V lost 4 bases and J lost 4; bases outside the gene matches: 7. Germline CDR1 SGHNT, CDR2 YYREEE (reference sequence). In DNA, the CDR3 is TGTGCCAGCAGCCCGGACAGGGGGGAGACCTATGGCTACACCTTC. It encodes CASSPDRGETYGYTF. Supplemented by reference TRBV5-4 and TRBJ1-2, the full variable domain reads ETGVTQSPTHLIKTRGQQVTLRCSSQSGHNTVSWYQQALGQGPQFIFQYYREEENGRGNFPPRFSGLQFPNYSSELNVNALELDDSALYLCASSPDRGETYGYTFGSGTRLTVV.

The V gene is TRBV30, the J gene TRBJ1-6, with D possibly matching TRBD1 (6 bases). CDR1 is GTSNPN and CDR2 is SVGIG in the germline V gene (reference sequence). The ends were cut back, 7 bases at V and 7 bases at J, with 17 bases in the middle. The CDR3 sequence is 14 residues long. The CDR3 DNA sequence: TGTGCCTCACAGGGCCGCTGGGGAAATTCACCCCTCCACTTT. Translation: CASQGRWGNSPLHF.

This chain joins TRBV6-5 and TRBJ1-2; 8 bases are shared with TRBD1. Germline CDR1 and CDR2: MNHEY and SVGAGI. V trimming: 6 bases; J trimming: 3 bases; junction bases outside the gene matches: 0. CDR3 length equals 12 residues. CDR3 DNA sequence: TGTGCCAGCAGGACAGGGGACTATGGCTACACCTTC. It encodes CASRTGDYGYTF.

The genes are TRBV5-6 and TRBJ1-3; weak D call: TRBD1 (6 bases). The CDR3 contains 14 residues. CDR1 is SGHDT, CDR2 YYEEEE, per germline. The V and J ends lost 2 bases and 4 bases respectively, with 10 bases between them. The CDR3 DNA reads TGTGCCAGCAGCTTACAGGGAATGGGAAACACCATATATTTT. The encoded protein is CASSLQGMGNTIYF.

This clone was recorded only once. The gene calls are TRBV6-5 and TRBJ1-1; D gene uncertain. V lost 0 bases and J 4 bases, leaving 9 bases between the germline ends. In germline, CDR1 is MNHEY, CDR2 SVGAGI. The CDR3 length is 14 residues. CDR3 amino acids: CASSYSPDLTEAFF. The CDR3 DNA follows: TGTGCCAGCAGTTACTCTCCGGACCTCACTGAAGCTTTCTTT.

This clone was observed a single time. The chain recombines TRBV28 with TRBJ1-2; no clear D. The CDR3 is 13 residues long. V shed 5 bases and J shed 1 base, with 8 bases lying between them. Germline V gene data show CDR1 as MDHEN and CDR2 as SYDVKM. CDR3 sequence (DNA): TGTGCCAGCAGTCCCTTCGGTAACTATGGCTACACCTTC. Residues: CASSPFGNYGYTF.

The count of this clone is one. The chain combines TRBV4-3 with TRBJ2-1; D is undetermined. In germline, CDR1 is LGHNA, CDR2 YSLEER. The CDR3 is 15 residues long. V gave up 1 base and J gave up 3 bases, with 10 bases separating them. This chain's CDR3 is CASSQVAADYNEQFF. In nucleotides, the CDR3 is TGCGCCAGCAGCCAAGTCGCGGCTGACTACAATGAGCAGTTCTTC.

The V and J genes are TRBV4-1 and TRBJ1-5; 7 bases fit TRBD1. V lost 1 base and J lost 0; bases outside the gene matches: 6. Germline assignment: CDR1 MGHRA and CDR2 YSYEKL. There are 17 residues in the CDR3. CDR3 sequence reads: CASSQGGTDYSNQPQHF. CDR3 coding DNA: TGCGCCAGCAGCCAAGGAGGGACAGATTATAGCAATCAGCCCCAGCATTTT.

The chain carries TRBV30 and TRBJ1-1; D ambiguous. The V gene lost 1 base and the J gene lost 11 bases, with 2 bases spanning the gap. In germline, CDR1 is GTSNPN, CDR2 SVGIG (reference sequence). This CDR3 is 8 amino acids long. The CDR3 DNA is TGTGCCTGGAGTGGCGCTTTCTTT. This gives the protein CAWSGAFF.

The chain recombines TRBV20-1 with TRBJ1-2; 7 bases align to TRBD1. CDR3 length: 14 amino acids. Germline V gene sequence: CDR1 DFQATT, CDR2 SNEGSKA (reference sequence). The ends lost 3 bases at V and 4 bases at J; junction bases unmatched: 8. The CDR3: CSASTGAESYGYTF. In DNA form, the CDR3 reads TGCAGTGCTAGTACAGGGGCCGAGAGCTATGGCTACACCTTC.

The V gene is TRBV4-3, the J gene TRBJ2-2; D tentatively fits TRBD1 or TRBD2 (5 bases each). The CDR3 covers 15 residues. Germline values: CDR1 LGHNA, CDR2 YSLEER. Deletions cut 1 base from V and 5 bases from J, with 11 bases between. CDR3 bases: TGCGCCAGCAGCCAAGTGGGGACCCAAACCGGGGAGCTGTTTTTT. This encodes CASSQVGTQTGELFF.

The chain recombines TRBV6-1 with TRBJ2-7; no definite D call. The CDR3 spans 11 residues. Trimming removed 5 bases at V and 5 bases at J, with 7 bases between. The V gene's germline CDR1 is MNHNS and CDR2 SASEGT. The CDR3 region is CASSPLHEQYF. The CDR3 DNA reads TGTGCCAGCAGTCCCCTCCACGAGCAGTACTTC.

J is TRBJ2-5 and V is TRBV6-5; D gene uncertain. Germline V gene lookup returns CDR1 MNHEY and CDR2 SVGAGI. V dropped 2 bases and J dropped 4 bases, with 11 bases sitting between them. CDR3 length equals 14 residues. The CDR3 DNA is TGTGCCAGCAGTTACCGGCCCCGAGGAGAGACCCAGTACTTC. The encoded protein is CASSYRPRGETQYF.

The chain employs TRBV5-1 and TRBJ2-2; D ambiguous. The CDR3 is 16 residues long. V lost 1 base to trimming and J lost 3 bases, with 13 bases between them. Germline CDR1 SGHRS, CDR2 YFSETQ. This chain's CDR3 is CASSLTQISDTGELFF. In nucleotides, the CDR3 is TGCGCCAGCAGCTTGACACAGATTTCGGACACCGGGGAGCTGTTTTTT.

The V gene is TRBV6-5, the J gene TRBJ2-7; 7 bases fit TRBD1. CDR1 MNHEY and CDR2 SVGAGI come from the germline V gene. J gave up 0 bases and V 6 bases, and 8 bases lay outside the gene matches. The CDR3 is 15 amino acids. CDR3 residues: CASRTTTGSSYEQYF. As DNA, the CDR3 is TGTGCCAGCAGAACCACGACAGGGTCCTCCTACGAGCAGTACTTC.

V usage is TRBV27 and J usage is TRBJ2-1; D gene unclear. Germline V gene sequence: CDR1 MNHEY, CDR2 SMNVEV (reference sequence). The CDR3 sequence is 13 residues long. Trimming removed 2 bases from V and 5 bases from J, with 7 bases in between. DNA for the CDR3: TGTGCCAGCAGTTTAAAAGACCACAATGAGCAGTTCTTC. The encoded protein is CASSLKDHNEQFF.

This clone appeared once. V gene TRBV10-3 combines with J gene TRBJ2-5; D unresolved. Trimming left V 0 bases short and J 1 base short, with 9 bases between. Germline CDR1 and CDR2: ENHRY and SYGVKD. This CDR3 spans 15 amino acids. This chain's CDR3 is CAISESPDLQETQYF. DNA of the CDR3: TGTGCCATCAGTGAGTCCCCGGACCTCCAAGAGACCCAGTACTTC.

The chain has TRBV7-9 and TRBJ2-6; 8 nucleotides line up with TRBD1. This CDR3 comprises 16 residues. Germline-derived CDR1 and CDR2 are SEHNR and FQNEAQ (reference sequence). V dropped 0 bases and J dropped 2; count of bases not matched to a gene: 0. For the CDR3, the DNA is TGTGCCAGCAGCTTAGCGGGACAGGCTGGGGCCAACGTCCTGACTTTC. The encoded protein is CASSLAGQAGANVLTF.

This CDR3 reads CASSPGTGINSPLHF. Here the CDR3 DNA reads TGTGCCAGCAGCCCAGGCACAGGGATTAATTCACCCCTCCACTTT. The J gene is TRBJ1-6, the V gene TRBV7-2, with a tentative D call TRBD1 (6 bases). Trimming left V 5 bases short and J 6 bases short, with 14 bases between. This CDR3 has 15 amino acids. Germline V gene lookup returns CDR1 SGHTA and CDR2 FQGNSA.

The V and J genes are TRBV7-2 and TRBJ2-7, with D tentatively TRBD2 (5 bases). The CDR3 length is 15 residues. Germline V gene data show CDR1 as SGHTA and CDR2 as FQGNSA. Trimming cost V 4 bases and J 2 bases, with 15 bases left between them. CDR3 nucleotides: TGTGCCAGCAGCTCGACGGGGAACAAAGCCTACGAGCAGTACTTC. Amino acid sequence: CASSSTGNKAYEQYF.

The CDR3 nucleotides are TGTGCCAGTAGTACAGGACAGGGCGAGACCCAGTACTTC. It yields the protein CASSTGQGETQYF. This rearrangement joins TRBV19 to TRBJ2-5, with TRBD1 matching 8 bases. The length of the CDR3 is 13 residues. CDR1 and CDR2 (germline): LNHDA, SQIVND (reference sequence). Trimming at V came to 4 bases and at J to 5 bases, leaving 3 bases not matched to a gene.